This TCR beta chain stems from a study of T cells in narcolepsy. Study context: Enrolled donors included narcolepsy type 1 or type 2 patients and healthy controls.

Trimming cost V 4 bases and J 2 bases, with 12 bases left between them. Germline values: CDR1 SGDLS, CDR2 YYNGEE. CDR3 length: 14 amino acids. This table comes from immunoSEQ multiplex PCR, and its TCRdb copy is limited to in-frame clones, with some not included. The sample holds 31,000 or so clones, about nine tenths seen once. In regard to this clone: The antigen remains unidentified.

Study-wide results and caveats: Some memory CD4+ repertoires had no autoreactive clone sequences. Healthy controls reportedly lacked the autoreactive clonotypes serially found in patients' blood.

The receptor's source is a human donor with narcolepsy. The genes are TRBV9 and TRBJ1-2; tentative D call: TRBD1 (5 bases). Material for sequencing was CD45RA- memory CD4+ T cells from PBMCs. The CDR3 sequence is CASSPEGQNYGYTF. For the CDR3, the DNA is TGTGCCAGCAGCCCTGAGGGGCAGAACTATGGCTACACCTTC.